This TCR beta chain was retrieved from a study of follicular helper T cells after annual influenza vaccination. Study conclusions and caveats: ICOS-CD38- cTfh most often held earlier Day 7 ICOS+CD38+ clones.

The germline CDR1 and CDR2 sequences are PRHDT and FYEKMQ (reference sequence). CDR3 size: 14 residues. Sequencing was performed with immunoSEQ multiplex PCR; in TCRdb, only in-frame clones are kept and a portion is missing. Among fewer than 2,000 clones listed, approximately 81% were seen once. Time point: 2015-2016 season, pre-vaccination. There are a few counts of this clone. The target antigen is unknown. At one end, the junction sequence differs from germline, possibly due to a read error. This TCR was recovered from an adult who received the influenza vaccine. This rearrangement joins TRBV13 to TRBJ2-7, with TRBD1 matching 11 bases. The input for sequencing was CXCR5+ CD38- circulating T follicular helper cells from blood, taken on the day of influenza vaccination. Subset reported: circulating Tfh, non-naive CD4+CXCR5+PD-1+ (ICOS+CD38+ or ICOS-CD38-). In DNA, the CDR3 is TGTGCCAGCAGCATAGGGACAGGGGGAAGCGAGCAGTACTTC. Translated: CASSIGTGGSEQYF.